Described below is a single T cell receptor (beta chain) sequence and its context. Method: immunoSEQ multiplex PCR; TCRdb's copy keeps in-frame clones and lacks some. The profile shows 450,000 to 500,000 clones, about 84% of them singletons. This sample was taken from a study of shared clonotypes between healthy human individuals. Between the trimmed V and J ends, which lost 11 bases and 6 bases, there was a span of 17 bases. CDR3 length: 12 amino acids. Germline loops: CDR1 ENHRY, CDR2 SYGVKD. The receptor's source is a woman aged 40 to 50 in good health. Some clones in this sample may be carry-over from other donors' samples. This chain joins TRBV10-3 and TRBJ2-7, with D perhaps TRBD2 (5 bases). Sequences were obtained from PBMCs. The CDR3 coding sequence is TGTGCCCTCTCGACGGACTTCGGCGAGCAGTACTTC. Protein: CALSTDFGEQYF.